Below, 5 T cell receptor beta chains from the same sample are listed, as sequenced in a study of OX40 agonist ivuxolimab in advanced cancers. The data were produced by immunoSEQ multiplex PCR, yet TCRdb's version contains in-frame clones alone and is incomplete. The sample includes 60,000 to 65,000 clones, about 90% of them seen just once. The sequencing here drew on CD4+ or CD8+ T cells sorted from blood, taken in a trial of the OX40 agonist ivuxolimab. These receptors all come from an adult with an advanced solid tumor such as melanoma, head and neck, liver or kidney cancer.

This chain uses TRBV19 with TRBJ1-1; possibly TRBD1 for D (5 bases). Trimming removed 3 bases from V and 2 bases from J, with 13 bases in between. CDR3 length: 15 amino acids. Germline CDR1 and CDR2: LNHDA and SQIVND (reference sequence). CDR3 protein: CASSMGPGVNTEAFF. The CDR3 DNA is TGTGCCAGTAGTATGGGGCCGGGGGTTAACACTGAAGCTTTCTTT. Filled out from reference TRBV19 and TRBJ1-1, the complete variable domain reads DGGITQSPKYLFRKEGQNVTLSCEQNLNHDAMYWYRQDPGQGLRLIYYSQIVNDFQKGDIAEGYSVSREKKESFPLTVTSAQKNPTAFYLCASSMGPGVNTEAFFGQGTRLTVV.

The genes are TRBV11-3 and TRBJ2-1; maybe TRBD2 (6 bases). The germline V and J ends were trimmed by 0 bases and 4 bases, with 10 bases remaining between them. The V gene's germline CDR1 is SGHNT and CDR2 YENEEA. The CDR3 length is 15 residues. The CDR3 reads CASSLDSGYYNEQFF. For the CDR3, the DNA is TGTGCCAGCAGCTTAGATAGCGGATATTACAATGAGCAGTTCTTC.

As concerns this clone: This specimen includes other DNA sequences encoding the same CDR3. The chain links TRBV29-1 to TRBJ1-4; D not certain. V lost 2 bases and J lost 7, with 5 bases in between. This CDR3 spans 11 amino acids. Looked up from germline, CDR1 is SQVTM and CDR2 is ANQGSEA. This chain's CDR3 is CSVETGEKLFF. CDR3 nucleotide sequence: TGCAGCGTTGAAACGGGTGAAAAACTGTTTTTT. The whole variable domain, remainder taken from reference TRBV29-1 and TRBJ1-4, is SAVISQKPSRDICQRGTSLTIQCQVDSQVTMMFWYRQQPGQSLTLIATANQGSEATYESGFVIDKFPISRPNLTFSTLTVSNMSPEDSSIYLCSVETGEKLFFGSGTQLSVL.

V and J are TRBV11-2 and TRBJ2-3; 10 positions agree with TRBD2. The CDR3 covers 19 residues. Germline CDR1 is SGHAT and CDR2 is FQNNGV. The trim removed 4 bases at V and 2 bases at J, leaving 15 bases unmatched. CDR3 in DNA: TGTGCCAGCAGCTCCCGGGGGGTATTAGCGGGAGGTCCCACAGATACGCAGTATTTT. Translating it yields CASSSRGVLAGGPTDTQYF.

This sequence joins TRBV4-1 and TRBJ2-5; D is unclear. Deletions cut 0 bases from V and 1 base from J, with 6 bases between. Looked up from germline, CDR1 is MGHRA and CDR2 is YSYEKL. The CDR3 has 14 residues. CDR3 amino acids: CASSQEQPQETQYF. The CDR3 coding sequence is TGCGCCAGCAGCCAAGAACAGCCCCAAGAGACCCAGTACTTC.